This T cell receptor beta chain was sequenced for a study of cytomegalovirus exposure and HLA in healthy donors. Germline CDR1 and CDR2: KGHSH and LQKENI. V was cut by 3 bases and J by 4 bases, with 16 bases left in between. This CDR3 spans 16 amino acids. PCR employed 60 Vbeta and 13 Jbeta primers. Measured with immunoSEQ multiplex PCR; TCRdb has only the in-frame clones, and not every one. Of approximately 150,000 clones in the sample, around 70% were seen once. In regard to this clone: Its cognate antigen is unknown.

Overall study results and limits: Accurate HLA-A and HLA-B prediction from TCR beta sequences was reported for most subjects. It was assumed in the presence/absence analyses that sequencing depth was roughly uniform across donors. According to reports, the classifier identified cytomegalovirus status with high specificity and sensitivity.

V gene TRBV18 combines with J gene TRBJ1-5, with D maybe TRBD1 (5 bases). The source is a man between 18 and 29 years old in good health and CMV-seropositive. Sequenced sample: PBMCs. CDR3 region: CASSPFIRQLNQPQHF. Written as DNA, the CDR3 is TGTGCCAGCTCACCGTTTATTAGACAGCTTAATCAGCCCCAGCATTTT.